These T cell receptor beta chains were read from a single sample in a study of shared clonotypes between healthy human individuals. Data came from immunoSEQ multiplex PCR; TCRdb stores just in-frame clones and leaves some out. This table has about 110,000 clones, about 71% appearing once. The specimen was memory CD8+ T cells sorted from blood. The receptors shown here come from a woman aged 30 to 39 in good health. CDR3s include the opening cysteine and the closing phenylalanine or tryptophan. The D gene is left open where the match is weak. Not all rows give a size; the values are once, few, many and, for expanded clones, a class.

NA	TRBV7-7	TRBJ2-2	NA	TGTGCCAGCAGCTTAGGGACACGGGCCGGGGAGCTGTTTTTT	CASSLGTRAGELFF
TRBD2	TRBV11-3	TRBJ2-3	NA	TGTGCCAGCAGCACGACTAGCGGGACGGCAGATACGCAGTATTTT	CASSTTSGTADTQYF
TRBD2	TRBV27	TRBJ2-7	NA	TGTGCCAGCAGTCCCCTCCTAGCGGGAGTACGCGAGCAGTACTTC	CASSPLLAGVREQYF
NA	TRBV27	TRBJ1-1	NA	TGTGCCAGCAGTTTACGGGGTTTCGGCACTGAAGCTTTCTTT	CASSLRGFGTEAFF
TRBD1	TRBV7-9	TRBJ1-4	NA	TGTGCCAGCAGCTTAGGTTACAGGGGATTTTCGGAACTGTTTTTT	CASSLGYRGFSELFF
NA	TRBV11-3	TRBJ1-5	NA	TGTGCCAGCCCAGGACTGCCCCAGCATTTT	CASPGLPQHF
NA	TRBV5-6	TRBJ2-2	NA	TGTGCCAGCAGCTTGGGGTCCGGGGAGCTGTTTTTT	CASSLGSGELFF
TRBD1	TRBV4-1	TRBJ2-3	NA	TGCGCCAGCAGCCCTACCGACAGGGGATGGTCAGATACGCAGTATTTT	CASSPTDRGWSDTQYF
NA	TRBV2	TRBJ2-7	NA	TGTGCCAGCAGCTTTGGACGCGGGATTAGCTCCTACGAGCAGTACTTC	CASSFGRGISSYEQYF
TRBD2	TRBV29-1	TRBJ2-3	NA	TGCAGCGTTGTCCAGCGGGGCCGATTTAGCACAGATACGCAGTATTTT	CSVVQRGRFSTDTQYF
TRBD1	TRBV4-1	TRBJ2-7	NA	TGCGCCAGCAGCCAAAGACAGGGGGCTTTCTACGAGCAGTACTTC	CASSQRQGAFYEQYF
TRBD1	TRBV2	TRBJ2-7	once	TGTGCCAGCAGTGAAAAGGGATGGGACAGTGCCTACGAGCAGTACTTC	CASSEKGWDSAYEQYF
TRBD1	TRBV28	TRBJ1-5	once	TGTGCCAGCAGTTTGGACAGGTCAAATCAGCCCCAGCATTTT	CASSLDRSNQPQHF
TRBD2	TRBV5-8	TRBJ2-1	once	TGTGCCAGCAGCTTGTCACTAGCGGGGTACAATGAGCAGTTCTTC	CASSLSLAGYNEQFF
NA	TRBV11-2	TRBJ2-2	NA	TGTGCCAGCAGCTTGCACAAAGGGGCGGGGTACACCGGGGAGCTGTTTTTT	CASSLHKGAGYTGELFF
NA	TRBV6-4	TRBJ2-3	NA	TGTGCCAGCAGTGACTCGAGTCGTGGGGACACAGATACGCAGTATTTT	CASSDSSRGDTDTQYF
TRBD2	TRBV2	TRBJ2-7	once	TGTGCCAGCAGTGACGGGACTAGCGGGAAACACCGGGGAGAGCAGTACTTC	CASSDGTSGKHRGEQYF
TRBD2	TRBV19	TRBJ2-1	NA	TGTGCCAGTAGTTTGGGACTAGCGGACTACAATGAGCAGTTCTTC	CASSLGLADYNEQFF
NA	TRBV30	TRBJ2-7	NA	TGTGCCTGGGCCCAACTTTCCTACGAGCAGTACTTC	CAWAQLSYEQYF
TRBD2	TRBV14	TRBJ2-7	many	TGTGCCAGCAGCCAAGATTACTTAGCGGGAGGCCAACTTACGGGTGATTCTGAGCAGTACTTC	CASSQDYLAGGQLTGDSEQYF
TRBD2	TRBV6-6	TRBJ2-7	once	TGTGCCAGCAGTTACTCGAGGCTAGCGGGTGCCTACGAGCAGTACTTC	CASSYSRLAGAYEQYF
NA	TRBV18	TRBJ2-7	NA	TGTGCCAGCTCACCAGGGGTCCGGGGGCCCCACTACGAGCAGTACTTC	CASSPGVRGPHYEQYF
NA	TRBV15	TRBJ1-2	NA	TGTGCCACCAGCAGTAGGCAGGGAGGCCATGGCTACACCTTC	CATSSRQGGHGYTF
TRBD1	TRBV18	TRBJ1-2	NA	TGTGCCAGCTCACCACCCGGACAGGGGGTACTTGGCTACACCTTC	CASSPPGQGVLGYTF
NA	TRBV10-3	TRBJ1-5	NA	TGTGCCATCAGTGTATGGGGTGATCAGCCCCAGCATTTT	CAISVWGDQPQHF
NA	TRBV7-2	TRBJ2-7	NA	TGTGCCAGCAGCTTAGCGGGTGGCTACGAGCAGTACTTC	CASSLAGGYEQYF
NA	TRBV27	TRBJ1-2	NA	TGTGCCAGCAGCTTAAGGGGGGACTATGGCTACACCTTC	CASSLRGDYGYTF
NA	TRBV19	TRBJ2-3	NA	TGTGCCAGTAGGCCGGGAGAGACAGATACGCAGTATTTT	CASRPGETDTQYF
TRBD2	TRBV6-1	TRBJ2-3	few	TGTGCCAGCAGTGCCGAGACTAGCGGATACAGCACAGATACGCAGTATTTT	CASSAETSGYSTDTQYF
TRBD2	TRBV4-2	TRBJ2-7	many	TGTGCCAGCAGCCAAGATAGGGGGGGACTAGCGGGTAAGAAGCAGTACTTC	CASSQDRGGLAGKKQYF
TRBD1	TRBV15	TRBJ2-6	NA	TGTGCCACCAGCAGTTTCCGGCAGGGGGCCCTCTCTGGGGCCAACGTCCTGACTTTC	CATSSFRQGALSGANVLTF
NA	TRBV28	TRBJ2-7	NA	TGTGCCAGCAGTTCCGATACAGGGATGAGCTCCTACGAGCAGTACTTC	CASSSDTGMSSYEQYF
NA	TRBV27	TRBJ2-6	NA	TGTGCCAGCAGTCCGATGGACAGCAACTCTGGGGCCAACGTCCTGACTTTC	CASSPMDSNSGANVLTF
NA	TRBV7-2	TRBJ2-1	NA	TGTGCCAGCAGCTTAGACCCAGCGGAGGGCTACAATGAGCAGTTCTTC	CASSLDPAEGYNEQFF
NA	TRBV5-1	TRBJ1-2	NA	TGCGCCAGCAGCTTTAGTGGACGGGGGAGGTCTCTGCATGGCTACACCTTC	CASSFSGRGRSLHGYTF
NA	TRBV6-4	TRBJ2-3	NA	TGTGCCAGCAGTGACAGGGCTAGCACAGATACGCAGTATTTT	CASSDRASTDTQYF
TRBD2	TRBV7-9	TRBJ2-7	NA	TGTGCCAGCAGCGCACTAGCGGGAGTGGGCTACGAGCAGTACTTC	CASSALAGVGYEQYF
TRBD1	TRBV2	TRBJ2-7	NA	TGTGCCACCGGTACAGGGGTGCCCTACGAGCAGTACTTC	CATGTGVPYEQYF
TRBD1	TRBV7-9	TRBJ1-5	NA	TGTGCCAGCAGCTCGACAGGGCACAGCAATCAGCCCCAGCATTTT	CASSSTGHSNQPQHF